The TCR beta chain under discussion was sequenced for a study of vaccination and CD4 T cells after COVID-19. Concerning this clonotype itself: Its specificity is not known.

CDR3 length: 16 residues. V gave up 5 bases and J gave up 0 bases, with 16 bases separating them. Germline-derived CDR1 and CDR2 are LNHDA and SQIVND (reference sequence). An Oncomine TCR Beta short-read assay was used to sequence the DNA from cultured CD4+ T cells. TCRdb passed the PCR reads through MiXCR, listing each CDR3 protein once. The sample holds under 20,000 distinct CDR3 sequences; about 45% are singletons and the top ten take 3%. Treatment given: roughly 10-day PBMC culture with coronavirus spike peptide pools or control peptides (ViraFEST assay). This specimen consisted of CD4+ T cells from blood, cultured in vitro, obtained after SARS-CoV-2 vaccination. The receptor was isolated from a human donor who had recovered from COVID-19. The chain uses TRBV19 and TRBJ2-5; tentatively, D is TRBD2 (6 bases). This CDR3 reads CASSASGRRYQETQYF. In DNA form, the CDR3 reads TGTGCCAGTAGTGCCTCGGGGAGGAGGTACCAAGAGACCCAGTACTTC.